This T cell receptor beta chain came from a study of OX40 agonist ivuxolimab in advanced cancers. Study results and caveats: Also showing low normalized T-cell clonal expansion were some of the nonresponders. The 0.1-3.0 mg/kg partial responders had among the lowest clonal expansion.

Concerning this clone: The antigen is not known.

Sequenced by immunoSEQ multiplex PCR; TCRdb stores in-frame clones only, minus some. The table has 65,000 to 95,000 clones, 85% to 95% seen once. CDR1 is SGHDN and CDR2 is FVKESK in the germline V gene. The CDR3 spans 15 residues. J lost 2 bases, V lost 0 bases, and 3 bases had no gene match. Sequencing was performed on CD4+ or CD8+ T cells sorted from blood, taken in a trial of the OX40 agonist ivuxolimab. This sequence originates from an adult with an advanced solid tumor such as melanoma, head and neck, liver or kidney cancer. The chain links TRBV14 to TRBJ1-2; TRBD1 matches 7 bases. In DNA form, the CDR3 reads TGTGCCAGCAGCCAAGAACCACAGGGGAACTATGGCTACACCTTC. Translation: CASSQEPQGNYGYTF.